The entry below describes one T cell receptor beta chain. This sample was taken from a study of blood T cell repertoires in COVID-19. Background on the study: From the United States, Italy and Spain came samples of acute and convalescent COVID-19. PBMCs, B-cell-depleted T cells, or T cells were the source of the cDNA or gDNA that made up the material.

Per the authors' pipeline: By means of reference gene primer amplification, nucleated cell counts were estimated. This table comes from immunoSEQ multiplex PCR, and its TCRdb copy is limited to in-frame clones, with some not included. Clone size and V and J calls were adopted from that table, with D and trimming inferred from the DNA. The data hold about 200,000 clones, with roughly nine tenths observed a single time. The TCR comes from a woman in her 50s with acute or convalescent COVID-19. Source material: peripheral blood.

The CDR3 coding sequence is TGCGCCAGCAGCTTAGTGGGGACAGCCACAGATACGCAGTATTTT. This encodes CASSLVGTATDTQYF. The chain links TRBV5-1 to TRBJ2-3; TRBD1 matches 7 bases. The CDR3 has 15 residues. V shed 2 bases, J shed 2 bases, and the junction held 5 bases outside the gene matches. The germline gives CDR1 SGHRS, CDR2 YFSETQ.